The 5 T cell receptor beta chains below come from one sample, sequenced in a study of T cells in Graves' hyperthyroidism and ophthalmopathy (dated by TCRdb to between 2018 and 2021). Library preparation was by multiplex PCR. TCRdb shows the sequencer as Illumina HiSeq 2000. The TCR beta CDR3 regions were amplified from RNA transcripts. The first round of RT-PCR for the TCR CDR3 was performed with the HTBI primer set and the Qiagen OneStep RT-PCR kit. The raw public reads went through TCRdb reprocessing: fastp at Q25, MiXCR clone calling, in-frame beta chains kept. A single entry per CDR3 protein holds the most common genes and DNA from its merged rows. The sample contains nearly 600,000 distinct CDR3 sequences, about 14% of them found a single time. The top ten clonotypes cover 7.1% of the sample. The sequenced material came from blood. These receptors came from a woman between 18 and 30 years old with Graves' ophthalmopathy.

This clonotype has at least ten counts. CDR3 in DNA: TGTGCCAGCAGAAACGGACAGGGGACGTACGGCGGGGAGCTGTTTTTT. Its protein product is CASRNGQGTYGGELFF. The chain uses TRBV2 and TRBJ2-2, with TRBD1 matching 9 bases. V gave up 6 bases and J gave up 7 bases; unmatched junction bases: 12. The germline V gene has CDR1 SNHLY and CDR2 FYNNEI. The CDR3 extends over 16 amino acids. Using reference TRBV2 and TRBJ2-2 for the parts outside the CDR3, the full variable domain is EPEVTQTPSHQVTQMGQEVILRCVPISNHLYFYWYRQILGQKVEFLVSFYNNEISEKSEIFDDQFSVERPDGSNFTLKIRSTKLEDSAMYFCASRNGQGTYGGELFFGEGSRLTVL.

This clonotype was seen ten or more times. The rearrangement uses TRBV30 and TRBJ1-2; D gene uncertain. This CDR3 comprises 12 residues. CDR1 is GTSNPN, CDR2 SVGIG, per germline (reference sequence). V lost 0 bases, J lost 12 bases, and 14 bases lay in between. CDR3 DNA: TGTGCCTGGAGTGTGTCCCAGGCGATGAACACCTTC. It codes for CAWSVSQAMNTF. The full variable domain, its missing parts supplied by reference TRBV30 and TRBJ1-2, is SQTIHQWPATLVQPVGSPLSLECTVEGTSNPNLYWYRQAAGRGLQLLFYSVGIGQISSEVPQNLSASRPQDRQFILSSKKLLLSDSGFYLCAWSVSQAMNTFGSGTRLTVV.

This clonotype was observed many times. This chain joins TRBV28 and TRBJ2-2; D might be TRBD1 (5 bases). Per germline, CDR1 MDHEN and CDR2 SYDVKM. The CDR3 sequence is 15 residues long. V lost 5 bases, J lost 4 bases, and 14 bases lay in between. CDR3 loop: CASSPTASPTGELFF. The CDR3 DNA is TGTGCCAGCAGTCCGACAGCCTCCCCCACCGGGGAGCTGTTTTTT. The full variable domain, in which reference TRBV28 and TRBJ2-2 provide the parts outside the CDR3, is DVKVTQSSRYLVKRTGEKVFLECVQDMDHENMFWYRQDPGLGLRLIYFSYDVKMKEKGDIPEGYSVSREKKERFSLILESASTNQTSMYLCASSPTASPTGELFFGEGSRLTVL.

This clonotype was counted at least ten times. CDR3 DNA: TGTGCCAGCAGATGGGACAACTTCGCCTACGAGCAGTACTTC. It yields the protein CASRWDNFAYEQYF. This chain links TRBV6-1 with TRBJ2-7; weak D call: TRBD1 (6 bases). CDR1 and CDR2 (germline): MNHNS, SASEGT. The CDR3 sequence is 14 residues long. V was trimmed by 6 bases and J by 2 bases, leaving 14 bases between them.

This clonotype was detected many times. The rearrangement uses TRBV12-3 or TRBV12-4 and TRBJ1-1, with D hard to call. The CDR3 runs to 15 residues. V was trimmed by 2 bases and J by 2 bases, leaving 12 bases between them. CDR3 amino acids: CASSLSSEGNTEAFF. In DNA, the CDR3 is TGTGCCAGCAGTTTATCTTCGGAGGGAAACACTGAAGCTTTCTTT.